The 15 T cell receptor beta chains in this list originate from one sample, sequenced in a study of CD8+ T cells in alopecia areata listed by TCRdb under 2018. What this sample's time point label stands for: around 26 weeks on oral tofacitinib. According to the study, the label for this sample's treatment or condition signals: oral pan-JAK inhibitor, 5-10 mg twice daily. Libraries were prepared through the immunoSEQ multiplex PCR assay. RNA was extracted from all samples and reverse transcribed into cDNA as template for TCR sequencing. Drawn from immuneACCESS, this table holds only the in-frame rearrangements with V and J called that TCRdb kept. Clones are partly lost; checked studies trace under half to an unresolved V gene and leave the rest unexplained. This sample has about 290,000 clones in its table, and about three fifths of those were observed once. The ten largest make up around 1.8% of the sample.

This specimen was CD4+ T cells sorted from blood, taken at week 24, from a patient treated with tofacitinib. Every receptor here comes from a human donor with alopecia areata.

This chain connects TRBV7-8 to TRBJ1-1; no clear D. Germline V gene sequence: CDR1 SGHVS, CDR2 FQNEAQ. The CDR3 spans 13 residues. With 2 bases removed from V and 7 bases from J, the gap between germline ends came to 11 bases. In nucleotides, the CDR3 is TGTGCCAGCAGCTTAAATGGGCATCTTGAAGCTTTCTTT. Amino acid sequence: CASSLNGHLEAFF. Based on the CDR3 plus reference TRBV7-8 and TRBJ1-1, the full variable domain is GAGVSQSPRYKVAKRGQDVALRCDPISGHVSLFWYQQALGQGPEFLTYFQNEAQLDKSGLPSDRFFAERPEGSVSTLKIQRTQQEDSAVYLCASSLNGHLEAFFGQGTRLTVV.

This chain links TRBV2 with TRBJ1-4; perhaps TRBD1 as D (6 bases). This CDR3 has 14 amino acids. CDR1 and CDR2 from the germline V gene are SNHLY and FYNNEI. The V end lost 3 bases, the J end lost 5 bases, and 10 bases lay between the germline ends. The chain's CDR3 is CASSEGHRNEKLFF. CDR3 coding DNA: TGTGCCAGCAGTGAGGGACACAGAAATGAAAAACTGTTTTTT. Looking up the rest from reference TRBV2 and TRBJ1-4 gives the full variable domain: EPEVTQTPSHQVTQMGQEVILRCVPISNHLYFYWYRQILGQKVEFLVSFYNNEISEKSEIFDDQFSVERPDGSNFTLKIRSTKLEDSAMYFCASSEGHRNEKLFFGSGTQLSVL.

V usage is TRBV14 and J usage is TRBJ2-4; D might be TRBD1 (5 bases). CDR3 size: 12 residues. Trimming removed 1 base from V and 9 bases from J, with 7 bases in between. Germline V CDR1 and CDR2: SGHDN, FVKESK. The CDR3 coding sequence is TGTGCCAGCAGCCAAGTTGGGGCCATTCAGTACTTC. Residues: CASSQVGAIQYF.

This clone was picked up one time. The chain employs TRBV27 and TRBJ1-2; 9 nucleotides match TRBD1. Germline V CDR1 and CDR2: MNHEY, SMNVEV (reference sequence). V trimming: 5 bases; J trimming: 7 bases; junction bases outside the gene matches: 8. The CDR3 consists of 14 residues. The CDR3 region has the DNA TGTGCCAGCAGTATACAGGGGGCGGCTGGTGGCTACACCTTC. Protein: CASSIQGAAGGYTF.

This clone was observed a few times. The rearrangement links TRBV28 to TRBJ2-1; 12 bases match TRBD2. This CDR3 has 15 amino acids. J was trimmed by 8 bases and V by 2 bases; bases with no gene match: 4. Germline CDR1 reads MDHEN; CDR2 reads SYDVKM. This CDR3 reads CASSLASGGVDEQFF. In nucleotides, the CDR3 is TGTGCCAGCAGTTTAGCTAGCGGGGGGGTCGATGAGCAGTTCTTC.

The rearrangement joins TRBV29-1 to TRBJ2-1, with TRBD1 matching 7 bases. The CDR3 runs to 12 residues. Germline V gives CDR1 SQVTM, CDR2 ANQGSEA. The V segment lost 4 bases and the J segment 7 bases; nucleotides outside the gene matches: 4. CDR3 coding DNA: TGCAGCGTTGGACAGGGCCAGAATGAGCAGTTCTTC. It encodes CSVGQGQNEQFF.

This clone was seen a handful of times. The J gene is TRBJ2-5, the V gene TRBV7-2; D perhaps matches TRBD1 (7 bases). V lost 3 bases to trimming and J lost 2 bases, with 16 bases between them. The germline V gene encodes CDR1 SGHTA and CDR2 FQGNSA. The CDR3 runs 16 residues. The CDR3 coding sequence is TGTGCCAGCAGCTTGGCGGGGACAGTTCGTCAAGAGACCCAGTACTTC. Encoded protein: CASSLAGTVRQETQYF.

CDR3 nucleotide sequence: TGTGCCAGCAGCTTCAGGGGTTCGGAGACCCAGTACTTC. This encodes CASSFRGSETQYF. The V call is TRBV9, the J call TRBJ2-5; TRBD1 is a possible D gene (6 bases). In germline, CDR1 is SGDLS, CDR2 YYNGEE. Trimming left V 4 bases short and J 5 bases short, with 12 bases between. The CDR3 extends over 13 amino acids.

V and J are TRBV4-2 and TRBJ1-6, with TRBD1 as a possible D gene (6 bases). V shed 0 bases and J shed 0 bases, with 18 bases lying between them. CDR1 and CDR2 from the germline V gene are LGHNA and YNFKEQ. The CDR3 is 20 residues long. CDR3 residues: CASSQDLQGNFGSYNSPLHF. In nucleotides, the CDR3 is TGTGCCAGCAGCCAAGATTTACAGGGTAACTTTGGCTCCTATAATTCACCCCTCCACTTT.

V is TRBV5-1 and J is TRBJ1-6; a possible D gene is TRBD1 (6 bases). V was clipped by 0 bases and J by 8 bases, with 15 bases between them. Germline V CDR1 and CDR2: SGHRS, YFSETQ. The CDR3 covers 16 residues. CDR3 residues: CASSLAADSSYSPLHF. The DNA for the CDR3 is TGCGCCAGCAGCTTGGCCGCGGACAGTTCTTATTCACCCCTCCACTTT.

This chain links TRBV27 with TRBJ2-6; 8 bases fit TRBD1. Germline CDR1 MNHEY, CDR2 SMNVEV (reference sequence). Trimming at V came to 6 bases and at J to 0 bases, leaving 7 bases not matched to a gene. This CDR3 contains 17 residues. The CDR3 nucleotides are TGTGCCAGCAGACTCAGGGGGCCCCGCTCTGGGGCCAACGTCCTGACTTTC. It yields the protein CASRLRGPRSGANVLTF.

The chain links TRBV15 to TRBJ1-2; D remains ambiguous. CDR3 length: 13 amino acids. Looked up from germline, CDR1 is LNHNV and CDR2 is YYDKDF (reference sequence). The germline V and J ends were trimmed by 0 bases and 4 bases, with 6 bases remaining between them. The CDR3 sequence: CATSRDSLYGYTF. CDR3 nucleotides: TGTGCCACCAGCAGAGATTCCCTCTATGGCTACACCTTC. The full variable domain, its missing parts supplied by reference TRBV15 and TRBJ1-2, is DAMVIQNPRYQVTQFGKPVTLSCSQTLNHNVMYWYQQKSSQAPKLLFHYYDKDFNNEADTPDNFQSRRPNTSFCFLDIRSPGLGDTAMYLCATSRDSLYGYTFGSGTRLTVV.

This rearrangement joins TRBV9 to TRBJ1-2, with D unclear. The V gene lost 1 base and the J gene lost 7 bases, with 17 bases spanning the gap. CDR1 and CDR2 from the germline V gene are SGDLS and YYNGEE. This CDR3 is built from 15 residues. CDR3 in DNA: TGTGCCAGCAGCGTAAGTTTGGGAGATACGGCTGGCTACACCTTC. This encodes CASSVSLGDTAGYTF.

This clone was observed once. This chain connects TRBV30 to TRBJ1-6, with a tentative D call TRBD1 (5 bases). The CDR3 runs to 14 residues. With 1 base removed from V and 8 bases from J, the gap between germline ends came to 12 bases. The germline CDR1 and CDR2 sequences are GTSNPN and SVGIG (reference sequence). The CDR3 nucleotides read TGTGCCTGGAGTGAGGGGCAGGTTGATTCACCCCTCCACTTT. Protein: CAWSEGQVDSPLHF. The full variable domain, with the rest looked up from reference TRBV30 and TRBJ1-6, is SQTIHQWPATLVQPVGSPLSLECTVEGTSNPNLYWYRQAAGRGLQLLFYSVGIGQISSEVPQNLSASRPQDRQFILSSKKLLLSDSGFYLCAWSEGQVDSPLHFGNGTRLTVT.

The CDR3 coding sequence is TGTGCCAGCAGTGAGACAGGGCGGTTGTACGAGCAGTACTTC. Residues: CASSETGRLYEQYF. The genes are TRBV25-1 and TRBJ2-7; 7 positions agree with TRBD1. CDR3 length: 14 amino acids. Germline assignment: CDR1 MGHDK and CDR2 SYGVNS. V lost 3 bases to trimming and J lost 4 bases; unmatched junction nucleotides: 6.